Here is one TCR beta chain with its context. This CDR3 comprises 18 residues. Trimming stripped 1 base from V and 4 bases from J, with 23 bases between. Germline CDR1 SGHRS, CDR2 YFSETQ. The method was immunoSEQ multiplex PCR; TCRdb's version includes in-frame clones alone and lacks a portion of them. The table has 300,000 to 350,000 clones, 85% to 90% seen once. The data stem from a study of blood T cell repertoires in COVID-19. The clonotype was recovered from a woman aged 70-85 years with COVID-19, enrolled during active disease. Sequencing was done on a sample of peripheral blood. This sequence joins TRBV5-1 and TRBJ1-1, with D maybe TRBD1 (6 bases). The CDR3 bases are TGCGCCAGCAGCTTGTGGGGGCCCCCGGCATGGGATGTCACTGAAGCTTTCTTT. Protein: CASSLWGPPAWDVTEAFF.